This T cell receptor beta chain was sequenced in a study of T cells in Graves' hyperthyroidism and ophthalmopathy. Amplified TCR beta CDR3 regions came from RNA transcripts. HTBI primers were employed in a first-round RT-PCR of the TCR CDR3. TCRdb processed the multiplex PCR reads anew with MiXCR; each CDR3 protein has one entry. The sample yields a few hundred thousand distinct CDR3 sequences, roughly 19% seen once. The CDR3 length is 18 residues. V shed 1 base, J shed 5 bases, and the junction held 12 bases outside the gene matches. Per the germline V gene, CDR1 is SGHRS and CDR2 is YFSETQ. Ophthalmopathy in the patients scored at least 3 on Clinical Activity Score and at least 4 on NOSPECS grade, lasting under 3 months. Diagnosis rested on symptoms, serum thyroxine and TRAb, thyroid ultrasound, and orbital computed tomography. PBMCs came from roughly 10 ml fresh peripheral blood. The sample holds many counts of this clonotype.

Sequenced material: blood. This sequence originates from a man aged 50-60 years with Graves' ophthalmopathy. This chain connects TRBV5-1 to TRBJ2-1; TRBD2 agrees at 10 bases. As DNA, the CDR3 is TGCGCCAGCAGCTTGACGGCGGGGACTAGCGAATACCACAATGAGCAGTTCTTC. Encoded protein: CASSLTAGTSEYHNEQFF.